The clone carrying this T cell receptor beta chain appeared a few times. Its matching antigen is unknown. One end of the junction does not line up with germline, which may come from a read error. The CDR3 sequence is 13 residues long. Primers used in a second PCR of about 6 to 11 cycles were a sample-barcoded 5' primer and a J-beta primer mix. MiXCR, applied by TCRdb to the 5' RACE reads, yields one record per CDR3 protein. The table shows around 820,000 distinct CDR3 sequences, with around 25% occurring only once. These data belong to a study of blood T cells in healthy people across ages. Study findings and constraints: There were more naive CD4+ cells and higher diversity in long-lived donors than in aged donors.

The same sample was also used in a study of T cells of mothers and their children. From that paper: Material was donated by three healthy Caucasian mothers and their six children.

The clonotype comes from a boy aged 10-17 years in good health. The V gene is TRBV12-3 or TRBV12-4, the J gene TRBJ1-2; 7 nucleotides match TRBD1. Source material: blood. The CDR3 protein is CASSMGLRGGYTF. The CDR3 nucleotides are TGTGCCAGCAGTATGGGACTTCGAGGGGGCTACACCTTT.